These T cell receptor beta chains were read from a single sample in a study of human T cells and chemical hapten exposure. TCRdb analysed the RACE reads with MiXCR anew, one entry per CDR3 protein. The sample gives 100,000 to 150,000 distinct CDR3 sequences, around 8.2% of which show up once; roughly 2% is in the top ten. The sample comprised whole blood. The receptors derive from a male donor in good health. Some clones in this sample may be carry-over from other donors' samples. CDR3s include the opening cysteine and the closing phenylalanine or tryptophan. The D gene is left open where the match is weak. Not all rows give a size; the values are once, few, many and, for expanded clones, a class.

j_gene: TRBJ2-3; d_gene: TRBD2; abundance: few; v_gene: TRBV6-4; CDR3aa: CASSDSTSGGTDTQYF; CDR3nt: TGTGCCAGCAGTGACTCGACTAGCGGGGGCACAGATACGCAGTATTTT
j_gene: TRBJ1-1; d_gene: -; abundance: many; v_gene: TRBV20-1; CDR3aa: CSARWGNTEAFF; CDR3nt: TGCAGTGCTAGGTGGGGGAACACTGAAGCTTTCTTT
j_gene: TRBJ1-5; d_gene: -; abundance: few; v_gene: TRBV30; CDR3aa: CAWGAGLSSPAANQPQHF; CDR3nt: TGTGCCTGGGGCGCAGGTCTCTCGTCCCCAGCCGCGAATCAGCCCCAGCATTTT
j_gene: TRBJ2-1; d_gene: TRBD2; abundance: many; v_gene: TRBV10-3; CDR3aa: CAISEAPGGKGRNEQFF; CDR3nt: TGTGCCATCAGTGAGGCACCCGGGGGGAAGGGTCGGAATGAGCAGTTCTTC
j_gene: TRBJ1-2; d_gene: TRBD1; abundance: -; v_gene: TRBV7-9; CDR3aa: CASSSGTGVAGYTF; CDR3nt: TGTGCCAGCAGTTCCGGGACAGGGGTTGCTGGCTACACCTTC
j_gene: TRBJ2-5; d_gene: TRBD1; abundance: few; v_gene: TRBV7-9; CDR3aa: CASSLPLTGAQETQYF; CDR3nt: TGTGCCAGCAGCCTACCTCTGACAGGGGCCCAAGAGACCCAGTACTTC
j_gene: TRBJ2-3; d_gene: -; abundance: few; v_gene: TRBV7-8; CDR3aa: CASSSPRDTQYF; CDR3nt: TGTGCCAGCAGCTCACCGCGTGATACGCAGTATTTT
j_gene: TRBJ2-2; d_gene: -; abundance: -; v_gene: TRBV7-2; CDR3aa: CASSLGGVVFF; CDR3nt: TGTGCCAGCAGCTTAGGAGGGGTTGTGTTTTTT
j_gene: TRBJ2-5; d_gene: TRBD2; abundance: -; v_gene: TRBV6-2/TRBV6-3; CDR3aa: CASRNSGKYQETQYF; CDR3nt: TGTGCCAGCAGAAATAGCGGGAAGTACCAAGAGACCCAGTACTTC
j_gene: TRBJ1-1; d_gene: -; abundance: few; v_gene: TRBV2; CDR3aa: CASSERLSTEAFF; CDR3nt: TGTGCCAGCAGTGAAAGGCTTTCCACTGAAGCTTTCTTT
j_gene: TRBJ1-1; d_gene: TRBD1; abundance: many; v_gene: TRBV12-3/TRBV12-4; CDR3aa: CASSPRGRGAFF; CDR3nt: TGTGCCAGCAGTCCCAGGGGGCGCGGAGCTTTCTTT
j_gene: TRBJ2-7; d_gene: -; abundance: many; v_gene: TRBV5-1; CDR3aa: CASSLQGISYEQYF; CDR3nt: TGCGCCAGCAGTCTCCAGGGTATCTCCTACGAGCAGTACTTC
j_gene: TRBJ1-2; d_gene: -; abundance: few; v_gene: TRBV7-9; CDR3aa: CASSVSRGRDGYTF; CDR3nt: TGTGCCAGCAGCGTATCGCGAGGGAGAGATGGCTACACCTTC
j_gene: TRBJ2-1; d_gene: -; abundance: -; v_gene: TRBV7-9; CDR3aa: CASSFAGSADNEQFF; CDR3nt: TGTGCCAGCAGCTTCGCGGGGAGCGCAGATAATGAGCAGTTCTTC
j_gene: TRBJ1-2; d_gene: TRBD1; abundance: few; v_gene: TRBV5-1; CDR3aa: CASNGQGDYGYTF; CDR3nt: TGCGCCAGCAATGGACAGGGGGACTATGGCTACACCTTC
j_gene: TRBJ2-3; d_gene: -; abundance: -; v_gene: TRBV15; CDR3aa: CATSRVLRGEYADTQYF; CDR3nt: TGTGCCACCAGCAGAGTATTGCGGGGCGAATATGCAGATACGCAGTATTTT
j_gene: TRBJ2-7; d_gene: TRBD2; abundance: -; v_gene: TRBV20-1; CDR3aa: CSARDGRAYEQYF; CDR3nt: TGCAGTGCTAGAGATGGGAGGGCCTACGAGCAGTACTTC
j_gene: TRBJ1-5; d_gene: TRBD1; abundance: many; v_gene: TRBV2; CDR3aa: CASSAGQSNQPQHF; CDR3nt: TGTGCCAGCAGTGCGGGACAGAGCAATCAGCCCCAGCATTTT
j_gene: TRBJ1-5; d_gene: -; abundance: many; v_gene: TRBV19; CDR3aa: CASSIRTDSNQPQHF; CDR3nt: TGTGCCAGTAGTATAAGGACGGATAGCAATCAGCCCCAGCATTTT
j_gene: TRBJ2-1; d_gene: -; abundance: many; v_gene: TRBV5-1; CDR3aa: CASSLAAQLYNEQFF; CDR3nt: TGCGCCAGCAGCTTGGCCGCTCAGCTCTACAATGAGCAGTTCTTC
j_gene: TRBJ2-1; d_gene: -; abundance: -; v_gene: TRBV6-1; CDR3aa: CASSEGPGFDEQFF; CDR3nt: TGTGCCAGCAGTGAAGGACCAGGGTTTGATGAGCAGTTCTTC
j_gene: TRBJ2-4; d_gene: -; abundance: -; v_gene: TRBV11-1; CDR3aa: CVSSLVVGYKNIQYF; CDR3nt: TGTGTCAGCAGCTTAGTAGTGGGCTACAAAAACATTCAGTACTTC